The rows below give T cell receptor beta chains drawn from one sample of a study of T-cell reconstitution after alpha-beta-depleted transplantation in children. TCRdb fed the PCR reads into MiXCR, producing one record per CDR3 protein. In the table there are about 76,000 distinct CDR3 sequences, roughly 15% of which are singletons. This specimen consisted of PBMCs, mostly from graft donor cells, obtained 180 days after TCRalphabeta/CD19-depleted stem cell transplant. These TCRs come from a male patient aged 2 to 9 who had a stem cell transplant for acute lymphoblastic leukemia, so the T cells may come from the graft donor. CDR3s include the opening cysteine and the closing phenylalanine or tryptophan. The D gene is left open where the match is weak.

>TRBV7-2|NA|TRBJ2-1|15
CASSSQGGGYNEQFF
>TRBV28|NA|TRBJ2-5|14
CASSFWDPPETQYF
>TRBV18|NA|TRBJ1-5|14
CASSPTGSRWPQHF
>TRBV28|NA|TRBJ2-7|13
CASSLGPPYEQYF
>TRBV6-1|TRBD1|TRBJ1-2|12
CASSRTGTGYTF
>TRBV12-3/TRBV12-4|NA|TRBJ2-7|12
CASSPTEHEQYF
>TRBV20-1|NA|TRBJ1-5|14
CSASLGPLNQPQHF
>TRBV9|TRBD2|TRBJ2-1|15
CASSGSGRSYNEQFF
>TRBV20-1|NA|TRBJ2-7|12
CSADGRAYEQYF
>TRBV6-1|TRBD1|TRBJ1-2|14
CASSGPRGLTGYTF
>TRBV7-2|NA|TRBJ2-3|15
CASSPLPGNTDTQYF
>TRBV7-2|NA|TRBJ1-5|15
CASSLLGGRGQPQHF
>TRBV7-2|NA|TRBJ2-7|12
CASRDRPYEQYF
>TRBV28|TRBD2|TRBJ2-7|14
CASVGLASIHEQYF
>TRBV6-5|TRBD2|TRBJ2-1|15
CASSYSISGAREQFF
>TRBV24-1|NA|TRBJ2-1|13
CATSDLREKMQFF
>TRBV28|TRBD1|TRBJ2-4|17
CASSSPFDRAFKNIQYF
>TRBV18|NA|TRBJ1-2|15
CASSPYGTTVMGYTF
>TRBV6-1|TRBD2|TRBJ2-5|14
CASRPRTREETQYF
>TRBV7-2|NA|TRBJ2-3|14
CASSSWSSKGSQYF
>TRBV5-1|NA|TRBJ2-3|15
CASSLAVSRTDTQYF
>TRBV20-1|TRBD2|TRBJ2-7|13
CSALRGARNEQYF
>TRBV18|NA|TRBJ1-1|14
CASSPGRANTEAFF
>TRBV24-1|NA|TRBJ2-5|12
CATSGSSETQYF
>TRBV20-1|TRBD2|TRBJ2-3|14
CSASSGISTDTQYF
>TRBV24-1|NA|TRBJ2-6|16
CATSEPRVSGANVLTF
>TRBV9|TRBD2|TRBJ2-1|13
CASSSGGYNEQFF
>TRBV4-2|NA|TRBJ2-7|14
CASSQETATYEQYF